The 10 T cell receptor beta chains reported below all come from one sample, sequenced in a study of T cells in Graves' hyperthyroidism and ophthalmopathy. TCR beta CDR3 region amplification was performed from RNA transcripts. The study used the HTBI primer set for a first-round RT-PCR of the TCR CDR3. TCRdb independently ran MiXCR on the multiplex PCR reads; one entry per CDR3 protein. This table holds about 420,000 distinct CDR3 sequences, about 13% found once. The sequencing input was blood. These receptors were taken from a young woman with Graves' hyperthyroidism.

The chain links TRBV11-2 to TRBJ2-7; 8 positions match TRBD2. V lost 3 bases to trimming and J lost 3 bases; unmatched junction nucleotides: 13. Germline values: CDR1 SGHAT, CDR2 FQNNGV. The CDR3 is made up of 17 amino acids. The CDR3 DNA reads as TGTGCCAGCAGCTTTTCGGGGGGGGGAAGCGGGAGCTACGAGCAGTACTTC. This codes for CASSFSGGGSGSYEQYF.

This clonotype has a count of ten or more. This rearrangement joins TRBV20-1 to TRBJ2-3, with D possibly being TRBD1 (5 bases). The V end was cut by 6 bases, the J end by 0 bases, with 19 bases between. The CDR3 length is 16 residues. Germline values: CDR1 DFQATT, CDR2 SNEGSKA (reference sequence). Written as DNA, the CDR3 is TGCAGTGCCGAAACCCGACAAGGGGCGAGCACAGATACGCAGTATTTT. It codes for CSAETRQGASTDTQYF.

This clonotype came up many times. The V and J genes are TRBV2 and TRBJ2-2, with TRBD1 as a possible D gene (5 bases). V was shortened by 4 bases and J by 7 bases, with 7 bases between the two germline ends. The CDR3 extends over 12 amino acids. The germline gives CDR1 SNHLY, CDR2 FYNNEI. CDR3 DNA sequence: TGTGCCAGCAGTGGGACAATCGGGGAGCTGTTTTTT. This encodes CASSGTIGELFF.

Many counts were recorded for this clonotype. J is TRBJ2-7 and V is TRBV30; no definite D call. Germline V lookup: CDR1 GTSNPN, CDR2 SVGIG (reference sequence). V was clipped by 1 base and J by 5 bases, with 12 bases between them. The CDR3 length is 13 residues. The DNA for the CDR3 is TGTGCCTGGAGTGGCACAGTGGGTGACGAGCAGTACTTC. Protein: CAWSGTVGDEQYF.

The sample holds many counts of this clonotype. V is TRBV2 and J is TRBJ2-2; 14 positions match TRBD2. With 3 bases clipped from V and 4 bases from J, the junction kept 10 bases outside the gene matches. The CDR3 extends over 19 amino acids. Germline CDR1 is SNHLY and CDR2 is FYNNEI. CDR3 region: CASSDIGTSGSRGTGELFF. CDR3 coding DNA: TGTGCCAGCAGTGACATCGGGACTAGCGGGAGTAGGGGCACCGGGGAGCTGTTTTTT.

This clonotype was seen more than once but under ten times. The CDR3, as DNA: TGTGCCAGTAGTATAGAGGGCACCGAGCAGTACTTC. This sequence encodes CASSIEGTEQYF. The V and J genes are TRBV19 and TRBJ2-7, with D hard to call. Per germline, CDR1 LNHDA and CDR2 SQIVND (reference sequence). The length of the CDR3 is 12 residues. Trimming removed 0 bases from V and 6 bases from J, with 6 bases in between.

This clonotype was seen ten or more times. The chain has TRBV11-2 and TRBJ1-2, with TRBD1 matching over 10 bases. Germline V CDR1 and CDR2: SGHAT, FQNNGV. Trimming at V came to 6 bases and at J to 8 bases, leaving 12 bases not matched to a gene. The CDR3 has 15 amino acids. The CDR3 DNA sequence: TGTGCCAGCAGTTATGATCCGGGACAGGGGAGCGGCTACACCTTC. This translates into CASSYDPGQGSGYTF.

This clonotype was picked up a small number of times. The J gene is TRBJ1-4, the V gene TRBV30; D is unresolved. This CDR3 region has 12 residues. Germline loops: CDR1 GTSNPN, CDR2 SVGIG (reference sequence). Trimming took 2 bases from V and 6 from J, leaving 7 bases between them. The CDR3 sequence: CAWSPLDEKLFF. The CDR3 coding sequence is TGTGCCTGGAGTCCTCTCGATGAAAAACTGTTTTTT. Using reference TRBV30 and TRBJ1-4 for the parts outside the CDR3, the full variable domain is SQTIHQWPATLVQPVGSPLSLECTVEGTSNPNLYWYRQAAGRGLQLLFYSVGIGQISSEVPQNLSASRPQDRQFILSSKKLLLSDSGFYLCAWSPLDEKLFFGSGTQLSVL.

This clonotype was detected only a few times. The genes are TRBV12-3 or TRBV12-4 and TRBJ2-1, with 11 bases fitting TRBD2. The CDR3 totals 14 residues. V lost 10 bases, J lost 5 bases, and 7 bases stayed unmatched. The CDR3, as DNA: TGTGCCACCCAACCGGGACTAGCGGACAATGAGCAGTTCTTC. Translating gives CATQPGLADNEQFF.

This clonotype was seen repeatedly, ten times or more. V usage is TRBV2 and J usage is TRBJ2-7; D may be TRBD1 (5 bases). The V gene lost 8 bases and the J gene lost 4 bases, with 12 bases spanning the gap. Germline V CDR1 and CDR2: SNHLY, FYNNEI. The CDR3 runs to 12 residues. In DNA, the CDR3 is TGTGCCAGCGCCAGGGATCAGTACGAGCAGTACTTC. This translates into CASARDQYEQYF.